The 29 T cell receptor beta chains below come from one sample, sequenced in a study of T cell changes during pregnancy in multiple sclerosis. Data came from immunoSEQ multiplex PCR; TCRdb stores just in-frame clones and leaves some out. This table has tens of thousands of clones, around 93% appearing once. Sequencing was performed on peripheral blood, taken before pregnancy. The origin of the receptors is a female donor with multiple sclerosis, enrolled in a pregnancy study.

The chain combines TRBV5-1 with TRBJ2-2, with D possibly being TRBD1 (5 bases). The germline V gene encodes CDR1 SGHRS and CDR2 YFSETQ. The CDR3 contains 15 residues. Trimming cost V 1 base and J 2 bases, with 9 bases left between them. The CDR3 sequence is CASSLTRGNTGELFF. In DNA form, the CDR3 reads TGCGCCAGCAGCTTGACAAGGGGCAACACCGGGGAGCTGTTTTTT.

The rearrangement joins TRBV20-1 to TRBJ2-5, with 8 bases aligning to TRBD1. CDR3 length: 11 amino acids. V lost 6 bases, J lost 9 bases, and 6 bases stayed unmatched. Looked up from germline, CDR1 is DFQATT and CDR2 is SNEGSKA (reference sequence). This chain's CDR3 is CSATDRVSQYF. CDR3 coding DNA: TGCAGTGCCACGGACAGGGTCTCCCAGTACTTC.

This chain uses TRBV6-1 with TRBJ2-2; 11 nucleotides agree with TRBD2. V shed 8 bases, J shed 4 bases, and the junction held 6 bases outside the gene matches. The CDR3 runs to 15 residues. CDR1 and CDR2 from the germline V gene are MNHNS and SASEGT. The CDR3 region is CASAPGTSGTGELFF. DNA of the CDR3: TGTGCCAGCGCCCCCGGGACTAGCGGCACCGGGGAGCTGTTTTTT.

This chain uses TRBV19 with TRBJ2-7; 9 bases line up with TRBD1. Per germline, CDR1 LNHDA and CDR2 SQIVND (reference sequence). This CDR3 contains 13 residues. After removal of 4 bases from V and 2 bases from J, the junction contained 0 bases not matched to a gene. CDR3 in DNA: TGTGCCAGTAGTAGGGACAGGGCCTACGAGCAGTACTTC. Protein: CASSRDRAYEQYF. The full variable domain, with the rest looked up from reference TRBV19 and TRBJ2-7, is DGGITQSPKYLFRKEGQNVTLSCEQNLNHDAMYWYRQDPGQGLRLIYYSQIVNDFQKGDIAEGYSVSREKKESFPLTVTSAQKNPTAFYLCASSRDRAYEQYFGPGTRLTVT.

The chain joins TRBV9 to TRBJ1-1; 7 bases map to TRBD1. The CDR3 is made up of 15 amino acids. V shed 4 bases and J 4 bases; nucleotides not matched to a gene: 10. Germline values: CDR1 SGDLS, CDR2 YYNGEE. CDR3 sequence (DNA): TGTGCCAGCAGCACGGTGACAGGGAAAGGCACTGAAGCTTTCTTT. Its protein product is CASSTVTGKGTEAFF.

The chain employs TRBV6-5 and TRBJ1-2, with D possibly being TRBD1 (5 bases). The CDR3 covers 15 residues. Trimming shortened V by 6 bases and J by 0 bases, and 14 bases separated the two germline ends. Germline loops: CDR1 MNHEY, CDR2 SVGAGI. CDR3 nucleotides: TGTGCCAGCAGCCGAACAGGAGCCTCTAACTATGGCTACACCTTC. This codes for CASSRTGASNYGYTF.

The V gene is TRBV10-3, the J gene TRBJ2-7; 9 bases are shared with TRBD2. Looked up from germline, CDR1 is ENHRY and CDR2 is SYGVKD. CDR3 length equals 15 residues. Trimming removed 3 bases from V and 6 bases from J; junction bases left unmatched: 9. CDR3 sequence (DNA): TGTGCCATCAGTGATAGTAGCGGGAGTTTACTCGAGCAGTACTTC. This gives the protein CAISDSSGSLLEQYF.

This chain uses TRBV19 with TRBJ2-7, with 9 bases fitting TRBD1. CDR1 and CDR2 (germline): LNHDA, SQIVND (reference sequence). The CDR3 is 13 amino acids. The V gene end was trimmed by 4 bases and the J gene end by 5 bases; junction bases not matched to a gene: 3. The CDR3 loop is CASSTGQGNEQYF. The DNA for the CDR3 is TGTGCCAGTAGTACGGGACAGGGCAACGAGCAGTACTTC.

The CDR3 spells CASSVQGGEAFF. DNA for the CDR3: TGTGCCAGCAGCGTCCAAGGGGGTGAAGCTTTCTTT. The gene calls are TRBV9 and TRBJ1-1; possibly TRBD1 for D (6 bases). Germline CDR1 SGDLS, CDR2 YYNGEE. V was trimmed by 2 bases and J by 7 bases, leaving 9 bases between them. The CDR3 contains 12 residues.

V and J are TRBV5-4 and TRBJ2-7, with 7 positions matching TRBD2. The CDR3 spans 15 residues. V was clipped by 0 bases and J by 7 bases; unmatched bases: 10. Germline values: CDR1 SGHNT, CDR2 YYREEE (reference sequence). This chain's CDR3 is CASSLARGGWEEQYF. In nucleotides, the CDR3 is TGTGCCAGCAGCTTGGCGAGGGGAGGGTGGGAAGAGCAGTACTTC.

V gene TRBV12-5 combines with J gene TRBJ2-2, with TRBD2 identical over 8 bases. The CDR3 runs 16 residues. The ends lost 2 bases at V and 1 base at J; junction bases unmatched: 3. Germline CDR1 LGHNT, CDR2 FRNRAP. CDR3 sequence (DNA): TGTGCTAGTGGTTTGAGGGCGGGGGGGAACACCGGGGAGCTGTTTTTT. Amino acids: CASGLRAGGNTGELFF.

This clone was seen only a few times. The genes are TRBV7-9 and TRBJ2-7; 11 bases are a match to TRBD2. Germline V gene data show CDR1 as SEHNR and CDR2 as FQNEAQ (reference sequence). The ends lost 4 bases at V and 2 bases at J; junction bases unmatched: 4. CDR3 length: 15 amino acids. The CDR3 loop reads CASSSGTSGTYEQYF. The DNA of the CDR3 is TGTGCCAGCAGCTCCGGGACTAGCGGTACCTACGAGCAGTACTTC.

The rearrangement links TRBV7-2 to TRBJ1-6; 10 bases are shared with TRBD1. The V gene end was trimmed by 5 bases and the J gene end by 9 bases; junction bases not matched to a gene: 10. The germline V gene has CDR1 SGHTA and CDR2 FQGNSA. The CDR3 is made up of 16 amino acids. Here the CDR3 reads CASSTRGQGWSSPLHF. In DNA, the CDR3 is TGTGCCAGCAGCACCCGGGGACAGGGGTGGAGTTCACCCCTCCACTTT.

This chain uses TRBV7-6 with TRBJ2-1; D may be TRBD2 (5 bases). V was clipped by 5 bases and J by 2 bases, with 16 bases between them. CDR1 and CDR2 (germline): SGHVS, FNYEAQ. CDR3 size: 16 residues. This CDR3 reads CASSALSSPTYNEQFF. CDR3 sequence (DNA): TGTGCCAGCAGCGCCCTGTCTAGCCCCACCTACAATGAGCAGTTCTTC.

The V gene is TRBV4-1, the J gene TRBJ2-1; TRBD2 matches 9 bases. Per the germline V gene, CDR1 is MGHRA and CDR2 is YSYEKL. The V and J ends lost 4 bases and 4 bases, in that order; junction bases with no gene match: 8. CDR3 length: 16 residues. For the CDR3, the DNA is TGCGCCAGCAGCCCCTCTTCTAGCGGGGCATACAATGAGCAGTTCTTC. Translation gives CASSPSSSGAYNEQFF.

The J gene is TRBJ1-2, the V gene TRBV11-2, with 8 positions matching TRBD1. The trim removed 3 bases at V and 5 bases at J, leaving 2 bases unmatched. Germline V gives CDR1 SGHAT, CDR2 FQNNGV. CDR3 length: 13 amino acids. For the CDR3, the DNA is TGTGCCAGCAGCTTCGGGACAGGTTATGGCTACACCTTC. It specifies CASSFGTGYGYTF.

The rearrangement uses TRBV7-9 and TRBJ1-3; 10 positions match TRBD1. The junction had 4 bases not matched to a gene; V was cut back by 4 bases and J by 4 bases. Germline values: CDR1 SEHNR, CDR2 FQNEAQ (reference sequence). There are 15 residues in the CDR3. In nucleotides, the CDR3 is TGTGCCAGCAGCTCGGGACAGGGGTTCGGAAACACCATATATTTT. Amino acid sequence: CASSSGQGFGNTIYF.

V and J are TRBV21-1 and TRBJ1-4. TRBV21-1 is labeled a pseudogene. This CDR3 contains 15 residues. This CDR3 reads CASSRLPRVNEKLFF. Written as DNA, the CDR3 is TGTGCCAGCAGCAGACTGCCGAGGGTTAATGAAAAACTGTTTTTT.

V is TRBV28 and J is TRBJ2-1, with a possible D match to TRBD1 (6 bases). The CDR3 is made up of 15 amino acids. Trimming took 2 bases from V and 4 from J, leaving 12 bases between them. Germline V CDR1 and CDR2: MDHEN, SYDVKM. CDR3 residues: CASSLTRTGYNEQFF. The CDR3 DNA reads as TGTGCCAGCAGTTTAACCCGTACAGGGTACAATGAGCAGTTCTTC.

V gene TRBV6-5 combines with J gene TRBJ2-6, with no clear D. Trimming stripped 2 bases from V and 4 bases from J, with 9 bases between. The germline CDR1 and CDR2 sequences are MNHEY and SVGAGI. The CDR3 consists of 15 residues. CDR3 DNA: TGTGCCAGCAGTTACGCACAGAGAGGGGCCAACGTCCTGACTTTC. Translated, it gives CASSYAQRGANVLTF.

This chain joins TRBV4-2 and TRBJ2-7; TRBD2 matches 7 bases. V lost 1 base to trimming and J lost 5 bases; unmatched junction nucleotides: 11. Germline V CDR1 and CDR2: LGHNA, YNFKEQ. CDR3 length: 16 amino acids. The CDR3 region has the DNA TGTGCCAGCAGCCAAGCCCGTCGTCAGCGGGACGACGAGCAGTACTTC. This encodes CASSQARRQRDDEQYF.

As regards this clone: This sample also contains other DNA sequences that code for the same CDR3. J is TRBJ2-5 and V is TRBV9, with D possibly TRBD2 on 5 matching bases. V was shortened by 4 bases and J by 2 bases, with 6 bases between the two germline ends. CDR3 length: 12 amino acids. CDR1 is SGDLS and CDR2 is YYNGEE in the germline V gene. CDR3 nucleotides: TGTGCCAGCAGCCGCGGGCAAGAGACCCAGTACTTC. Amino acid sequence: CASSRGQETQYF.

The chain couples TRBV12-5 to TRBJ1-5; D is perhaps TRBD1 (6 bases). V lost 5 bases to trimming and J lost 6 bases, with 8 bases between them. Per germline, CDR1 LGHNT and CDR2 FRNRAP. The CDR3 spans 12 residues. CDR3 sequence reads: CASGTDSQPQHF. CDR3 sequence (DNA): TGTGCTAGTGGTACGGACAGTCAGCCCCAGCATTTT.

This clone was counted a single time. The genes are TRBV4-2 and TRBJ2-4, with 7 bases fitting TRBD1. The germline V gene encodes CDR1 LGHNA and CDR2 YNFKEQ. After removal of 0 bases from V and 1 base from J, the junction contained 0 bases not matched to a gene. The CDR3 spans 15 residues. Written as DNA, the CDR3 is TGTGCCAGCAGCCAAGAGGGACAGGCCAAAAACATTCAGTACTTC. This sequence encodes CASSQEGQAKNIQYF.

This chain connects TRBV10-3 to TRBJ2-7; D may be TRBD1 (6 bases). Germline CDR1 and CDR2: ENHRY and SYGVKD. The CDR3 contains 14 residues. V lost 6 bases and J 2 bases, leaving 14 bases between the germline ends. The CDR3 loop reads CAIRGAGDPYEQYF. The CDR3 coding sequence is TGTGCCATCAGGGGAGCAGGGGACCCCTACGAGCAGTACTTC.

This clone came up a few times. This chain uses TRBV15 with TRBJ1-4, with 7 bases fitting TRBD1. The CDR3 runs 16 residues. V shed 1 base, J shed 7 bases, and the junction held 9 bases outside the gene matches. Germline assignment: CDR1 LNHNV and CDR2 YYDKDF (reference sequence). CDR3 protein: CATSRGTTGNVEKLFF. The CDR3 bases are TGTGCCACCAGCAGAGGCACGACAGGGAACGTTGAAAAACTGTTTTTT. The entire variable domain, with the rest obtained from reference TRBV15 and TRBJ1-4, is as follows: DAMVIQNPRYQVTQFGKPVTLSCSQTLNHNVMYWYQQKSSQAPKLLFHYYDKDFNNEADTPDNFQSRRPNTSFCFLDIRSPGLGDTAMYLCATSRGTTGNVEKLFFGSGTQLSVL.

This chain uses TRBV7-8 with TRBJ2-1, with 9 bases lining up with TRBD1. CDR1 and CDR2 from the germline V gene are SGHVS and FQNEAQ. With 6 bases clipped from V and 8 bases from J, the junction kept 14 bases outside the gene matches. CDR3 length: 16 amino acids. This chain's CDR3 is CASRQRGTGHRDEQFF. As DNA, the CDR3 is TGTGCCAGCAGGCAACGCGGGACAGGGCATAGGGATGAGCAGTTCTTC.

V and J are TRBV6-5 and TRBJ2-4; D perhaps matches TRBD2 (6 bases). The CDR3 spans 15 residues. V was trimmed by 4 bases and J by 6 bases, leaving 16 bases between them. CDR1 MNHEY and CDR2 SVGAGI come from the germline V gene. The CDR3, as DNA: TGTGCCAGCAGTTCCGAGCCTGGGCGGGGAAACATTCAGTACTTC. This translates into CASSSEPGRGNIQYF.

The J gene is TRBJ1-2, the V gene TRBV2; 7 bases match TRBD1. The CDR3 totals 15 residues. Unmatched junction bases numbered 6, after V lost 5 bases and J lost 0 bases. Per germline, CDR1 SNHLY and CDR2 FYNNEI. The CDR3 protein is CASSLTGTANYGYTF. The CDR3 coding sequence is TGTGCCAGCAGTTTAACCGGGACAGCTAACTATGGCTACACCTTC.